The 32 T cell receptor beta chains reported below all come from one sample, sequenced in a study of cytotoxic CD8 clonotypes in ibrutinib-treated CLL. TCRdb's copy holds only in-frame clones and misses some; the assay was immunoSEQ multiplex PCR. The table records approximately 150,000 clones, roughly four fifths of them present only once. Sequences were derived from PBMCs, sampled after 24 months of ibrutinib treatment. Receptors were obtained from a human donor with chronic lymphocytic leukemia.

The J gene is TRBJ1-1, the V gene TRBV28; no firm D call. Germline V gene data show CDR1 as MDHEN and CDR2 as SYDVKM. The CDR3 is 17 amino acids. Trimming pared 5 bases from V and 1 base from J, leaving 20 bases between. CDR3 loop: CASSLIRGKSSNTEAFF. The CDR3 nucleotides read TGTGCCAGCAGTCTCATCCGAGGGAAATCTTCGAACACTGAAGCTTTCTTT.

The gene calls are TRBV6-6 and TRBJ2-2; D is possibly TRBD1 (6 bases). V was trimmed by 6 bases and J by 1 base, leaving 15 bases between them. Germline V lookup: CDR1 MNHNY, CDR2 SVGAGI (reference sequence). CDR3 size: 16 residues. CDR3 sequence: CASRPTGTKNTGELFF. The CDR3 nucleotides are TGTGCCAGCAGACCAACCGGGACAAAGAACACCGGGGAGCTGTTTTTT.

This clone appeared once. The chain links TRBV6-6 to TRBJ2-2, with a weak D call TRBD2 (5 bases). Germline V gene sequence: CDR1 MNHNY, CDR2 SVGAGI (reference sequence). This CDR3 region has 15 residues. With 2 bases removed from V and 1 base from J, the gap between germline ends came to 8 bases. This CDR3 reads CASSYQGLNTGELFF. CDR3 coding DNA: TGTGCCAGCAGTTACCAAGGACTGAACACCGGGGAGCTGTTTTTT.

This chain uses TRBV29-1 with TRBJ1-3; D is undetermined. Germline V gene data show CDR1 as SQVTM and CDR2 as ANQGSEA. The ends were cut back, 7 bases at V and 4 bases at J, with 14 bases in the middle. The CDR3 length is 13 residues. In DNA form, the CDR3 reads TGCAGCGCCGCCCCTGGAAACGGAAACACCATATATTTT. Protein product: CSAAPGNGNTIYF.

This chain joins TRBV9 and TRBJ2-1; no clear D. The CDR3 has 11 amino acids. Germline V gene sequence: CDR1 SGDLS, CDR2 YYNGEE. Trimming took off 1 base at V and 8 bases at J, with 4 bases between the two ends. DNA for the CDR3: TGTGCCAGCAGCGTATTTGATGAGCAGTTCTTC. This encodes CASSVFDEQFF.

The chain links TRBV7-2 to TRBJ2-1; D might be TRBD1 or TRBD2, each matching 5 bases. CDR1 is SGHTA, CDR2 FQGNSA, per germline. With 5 bases removed from V and 8 bases from J, the gap between germline ends came to 16 bases. This CDR3 region has 14 residues. In DNA, the CDR3 is TGTGCCAGCAGCCTGAGGGGCGGCCATGATGAGCAGTTCTTC. Its protein is CASSLRGGHDEQFF.

This chain uses TRBV7-2 with TRBJ1-1; D unresolved. Germline-derived CDR1 and CDR2 are SGHTA and FQGNSA. This CDR3 contains 14 residues. The V end was cut by 2 bases, the J end by 3 bases, with 10 bases between. The CDR3 nucleotides read TGTGCCAGCAGCTTACGGGGAGAACACACTGAAGCTTTCTTT. This sequence encodes CASSLRGEHTEAFF.

This chain links TRBV30 with TRBJ2-6; unclear D gene. The V end was cut by 5 bases, the J end by 1 base, with 18 bases between. The CDR3 is 17 amino acids. Germline V gene sequence: CDR1 GTSNPN, CDR2 SVGIG (reference sequence). CDR3: CAWSWEHGRSGANVLTF. The CDR3 nucleotides are TGTGCCTGGTCATGGGAACATGGGCGGTCTGGGGCCAACGTCCTGACTTTC.

The chain combines TRBV27 with TRBJ2-7; 7 positions match TRBD1. The V and J ends lost 2 bases and 6 bases, in that order; junction bases with no gene match: 7. The CDR3 is 14 amino acids. Germline assignment: CDR1 MNHEY and CDR2 SMNVEV (reference sequence). The CDR3 DNA sequence: TGTGCCAGCAGTTTACAGGTTAGGGGGCTCGAGCAGTACTTC. It codes for CASSLQVRGLEQYF.

The chain combines TRBV19 with TRBJ1-1; D is uncertain. The CDR3 contains 14 residues. Germline CDR1 is LNHDA and CDR2 is SQIVND (reference sequence). V lost 8 bases and J lost 5, with 18 bases in between. The CDR3 DNA follows: TGTGCCAGTCAACCAAACTCCATGCGGACTGAAGCTTTCTTT. Protein product: CASQPNSMRTEAFF.

Regarding this clone: Other DNA sequences in this specimen translate into the identical CDR3. The chain links TRBV20-1 to TRBJ1-1; the D gene is possibly TRBD1 (5 bases). The germline CDR1 and CDR2 sequences are DFQATT and SNEGSKA (reference sequence). This CDR3 has 11 amino acids. With 5 bases removed from V and 6 bases from J, the gap between germline ends came to 10 bases. Written as DNA, the CDR3 is TGCAGTGCTTACCCGGGGGCTGAAGCTTTCTTT. Encoded protein: CSAYPGAEAFF.

There are a few counts of this clone. Here the CDR3 DNA reads TGTGCCAGCAGTGGGACCAAGGGGAATGAAAAACTGTTTTTT. Its protein is CASSGTKGNEKLFF. V usage is TRBV6-1 and J usage is TRBJ1-4, with TRBD1 as a possible D gene (5 bases). CDR3 length: 14 amino acids. Germline loops: CDR1 MNHNS, CDR2 SASEGT. V was trimmed by 4 bases and J by 5 bases, leaving 11 bases between them.

The rearrangement joins TRBV4-1 to TRBJ1-1; a weak D match, TRBD1 (6 bases). Germline V gives CDR1 MGHRA, CDR2 YSYEKL. Trimming pared 1 base from V and 8 bases from J, leaving 14 bases between. The CDR3 totals 14 residues. The CDR3 reads CASSQGRPGTEAFF. CDR3 DNA: TGCGCCAGCAGCCAAGGCCGACCCGGGACAGAAGCTTTCTTT.

CDR3: CASSGTGNSPLHF. CDR3 in DNA: TGTGCCAGTAGTGGGACAGGGAATTCACCCCTCCACTTT. The chain employs TRBV19 and TRBJ1-6; 9 nucleotides agree with TRBD1. Germline V gives CDR1 LNHDA, CDR2 SQIVND (reference sequence). Losses at the gene ends were 5 bases for V and 7 bases for J; bases not matched to a gene: 0. The CDR3 sequence is 13 residues long.

V and J are TRBV28 and TRBJ2-3; possible D gene TRBD2, 5 bases. V dropped 5 bases and J dropped 2 bases, with 11 bases sitting between them. Germline V CDR1 and CDR2: MDHEN, SYDVKM. The CDR3 has 14 amino acids. The CDR3 DNA sequence: TGTGCCAGCAGTAGAGGGTCTAACACAGATACGCAGTATTTT. Its protein product is CASSRGSNTDTQYF.

The V gene is TRBV25-1, the J gene TRBJ2-3; D is ambiguous. The V and J ends lost 1 base and 3 bases respectively, with 11 bases between them. This CDR3 is 15 amino acids long. Germline lookup yields CDR1 MGHDK and CDR2 SYGVNS. The DNA for the CDR3 is TGTGCCAGCAGTGAATGGGTTAGCTCGACAGATACGCAGTATTTT. It is translated as CASSEWVSSTDTQYF.

The chain couples TRBV19 to TRBJ2-3, with 9 bases aligning to TRBD2. Germline V gene lookup returns CDR1 LNHDA and CDR2 SQIVND (reference sequence). J gave up 2 bases and V 3 bases, and 12 bases lay outside the gene matches. This CDR3 region has 18 residues. This CDR3 reads CASSIPFGSGRLTDTQYF. The CDR3 DNA is TGTGCCAGTAGTATCCCCTTTGGGAGCGGGAGGCTCACAGATACGCAGTATTTT.

V and J are TRBV6-1 and TRBJ1-2; weak D call: TRBD1 (5 bases). V was shortened by 3 bases and J by 10 bases, with 9 bases between the two germline ends. This CDR3 has 11 amino acids. The V gene's germline CDR1 is MNHNS and CDR2 SASEGT. CDR3 sequence (DNA): TGTGCCAGCAGTGATCTGGGGCTCTACACCTTC. It is translated as CASSDLGLYTF.

Only one count was recorded for this clone. V usage is TRBV9 and J usage is TRBJ2-3; tentatively, D is TRBD1 or TRBD2 (6 bases each). Germline CDR1 reads SGDLS; CDR2 reads YYNGEE. The CDR3 sequence is 16 residues long. V was shortened by 3 bases and J by 1 base, with 15 bases between the two germline ends. The chain's CDR3 is CASSEGDWWGTDTQYF. The DNA for the CDR3 is TGTGCCAGCAGCGAGGGGGACTGGTGGGGCACAGATACGCAGTATTTT.

This chain joins TRBV5-1 and TRBJ2-5; D gene unclear. The DNA end is a closer match to TRBJ2-7, so the J assignment may be wrong. Germline V gene sequence: CDR1 SGHRS, CDR2 YFSETQ. This CDR3 is built from 14 residues. The DNA for the CDR3 is TGCGCCAGCAGCTCAGACTCGACGGCCTACGAGCAGTACTTC. It is translated as CASSSDSTAYEQYF.

The rearrangement joins TRBV7-2 to TRBJ1-5; D is unresolved. The CDR3 totals 16 residues. V gave up 1 base and J gave up 2 bases, with 12 bases separating them. CDR1 and CDR2 (germline): SGHTA, FQGNSA. In DNA form, the CDR3 reads TGTGCCAGCAGCTTAGGGGGTGGGGATGGCAATCAGCCCCAGCATTTT. Amino acids: CASSLGGGDGNQPQHF.

This clone has just one count. V is TRBV2 and J is TRBJ1-4, with D hard to call. Germline V gene lookup returns CDR1 SNHLY and CDR2 FYNNEI. Trimming took off 7 bases at V and 8 bases at J, with 5 bases between the two ends. CDR3 length: 10 residues. CDR3 residues: CASKYEKLFF. In nucleotides, the CDR3 is TGTGCCAGCAAATACGAAAAACTGTTTTTT.

The genes are TRBV28 and TRBJ2-1; the D gene is possibly TRBD2 (6 bases). V gave up 2 bases and J gave up 4 bases, with 6 bases separating them. CDR1 and CDR2 from the germline V gene are MDHEN and SYDVKM. The CDR3 runs 13 residues. CDR3 sequence: CASSLGGYNEQFF. DNA for the CDR3: TGTGCCAGCAGTTTAGGAGGGTACAATGAGCAGTTCTTC.

This clone is a singleton in its sample. The rearrangement uses TRBV4-2 and TRBJ2-5, with 7 nucleotides matching TRBD1. Germline-derived CDR1 and CDR2 are LGHNA and YNFKEQ. J lost 0 bases, V lost 1 base, and 2 bases had no gene match. The CDR3 totals 15 residues. CDR3 sequence (DNA): TGTGCCAGCAGCCAAGGGGGACAGAACCAAGAGACCCAGTACTTC. Translating it yields CASSQGGQNQETQYF.

This chain joins TRBV7-3 and TRBJ1-5; D not certain. CDR3 size: 13 residues. Germline lookup yields CDR1 SGHTA and CDR2 FQGTGA. The V and J ends lost 3 bases and 5 bases respectively, with 8 bases between them. The CDR3 loop reads CASSFWGDQPQHF. The CDR3 region has the DNA TGTGCCAGCAGCTTTTGGGGAGATCAGCCCCAGCATTTT.

This chain uses TRBV27 with TRBJ1-2; no firm D call. CDR1 and CDR2 from the germline V gene are MNHEY and SMNVEV (reference sequence). This CDR3 has 13 residues. Between the trimmed V and J ends, which lost 3 bases and 3 bases, there was a span of 8 bases. Written as DNA, the CDR3 is TGTGCCAGCAGTTTTGGGCGGCACTATGGCTACACCTTC. Protein sequence: CASSFGRHYGYTF.

This sequence joins TRBV5-4 and TRBJ1-1; 8 bases match TRBD1. J lost 0 bases, V lost 4 bases, and 5 bases had no gene match. The CDR3 consists of 15 residues. Germline CDR1 is SGHNT and CDR2 is YYREEE (reference sequence). The CDR3 here is CASSDPDRVNTEAFF. CDR3 in DNA: TGTGCCAGCAGCGACCCGGACAGGGTGAACACTGAAGCTTTCTTT.

The chain employs TRBV7-9 and TRBJ2-1; D gene unclear. Trimming cost V 3 bases and J 3 bases, with 12 bases left between them. CDR1 and CDR2 from the germline V gene are SEHNR and FQNEAQ (reference sequence). The CDR3 consists of 15 residues. Here the CDR3 reads CASSLGGFYYNEQFF. The CDR3 coding sequence is TGTGCCAGCAGCTTGGGCGGTTTTTACTACAATGAGCAGTTCTTC.

This clone is a singleton in its sample. V is TRBV19 and J is TRBJ1-3, with D unresolved. This CDR3 region has 17 residues. The V gene lost 10 bases and the J gene lost 3 bases, with 25 bases spanning the gap. Germline V gene sequence: CDR1 LNHDA, CDR2 SQIVND (reference sequence). The CDR3 sequence is CATSSLLSRRVGNTIYF. In nucleotides, the CDR3 is TGTGCCACCAGTTCCCTACTCTCTCGGCGGGTTGGAAACACCATATATTTT.

CDR3: CASSSVGGPYTQYF. The CDR3 DNA follows: TGCGCCAGCAGCTCGGTAGGAGGGCCATATACGCAGTATTTT. This rearrangement joins TRBV5-1 to TRBJ2-3, with D perhaps TRBD2 (6 bases). Germline-derived CDR1 and CDR2 are SGHRS and YFSETQ. V lost 3 bases and J 7 bases, leaving 15 bases between the germline ends. The CDR3 consists of 14 residues.

The rearrangement uses TRBV7-9 and TRBJ2-7; D is possibly TRBD1 (5 bases). V lost 4 bases and J lost 2, with 6 bases in between. Per germline, CDR1 SEHNR and CDR2 FQNEAQ (reference sequence). This CDR3 spans 12 amino acids. The CDR3 bases are TGTGCCAGCAGCTGGACACCCTACGAGCAGTACTTC. Translation gives CASSWTPYEQYF.

The chain couples TRBV19 to TRBJ2-2, with TRBD2 identical over 11 bases. This CDR3 is built from 17 residues. V trimming: 5 bases; J trimming: 5 bases; junction bases outside the gene matches: 10. Per the germline V gene, CDR1 is LNHDA and CDR2 is SQIVND (reference sequence). CDR3 DNA: TGTGCCAGTAGTCCCACAGGGACTAGCGGAGGGACCGGGGAGCTGTTTTTT. Amino acid sequence: CASSPTGTSGGTGELFF.